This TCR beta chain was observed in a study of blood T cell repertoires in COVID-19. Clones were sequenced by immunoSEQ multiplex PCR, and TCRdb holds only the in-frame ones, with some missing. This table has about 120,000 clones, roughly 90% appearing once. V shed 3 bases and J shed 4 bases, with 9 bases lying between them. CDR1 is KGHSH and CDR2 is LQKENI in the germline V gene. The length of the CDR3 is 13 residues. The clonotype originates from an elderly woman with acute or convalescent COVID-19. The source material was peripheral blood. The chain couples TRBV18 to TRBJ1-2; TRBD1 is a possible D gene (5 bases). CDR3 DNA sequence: TGTGCCAGCTCACCGGGGCAGATCTATGGCTACACCTTC. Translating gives CASSPGQIYGYTF.